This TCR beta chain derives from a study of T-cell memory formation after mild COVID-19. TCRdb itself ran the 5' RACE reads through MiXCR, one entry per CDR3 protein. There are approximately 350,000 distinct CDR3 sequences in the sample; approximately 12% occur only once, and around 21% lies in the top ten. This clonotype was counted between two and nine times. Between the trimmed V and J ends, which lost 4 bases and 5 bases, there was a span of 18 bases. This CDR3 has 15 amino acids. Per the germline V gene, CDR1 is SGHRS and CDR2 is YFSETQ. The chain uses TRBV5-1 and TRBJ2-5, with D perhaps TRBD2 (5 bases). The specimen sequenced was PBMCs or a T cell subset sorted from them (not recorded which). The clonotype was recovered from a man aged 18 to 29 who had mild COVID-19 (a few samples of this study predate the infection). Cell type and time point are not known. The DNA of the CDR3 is TGCGCCAGCAGCAACTCCGGCACGGGGTGGGAGACCCAGTACTTC. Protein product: CASSNSGTGWETQYF.